The entry below gives a single T cell receptor (beta chain) sequence along with its context. Its specific antigen is unknown. Base qualities were left out, and no much larger clone turns up one base away. Measured from the cysteine to the phenylalanine, the CDR3 is 13 residues long. Only the CDR3 part of the read is kept: 39 bases, read in frame from the first base. Clipping removes 9 bases from V and 5 bases from J, with 4 as the unmatched junction base count. Sequences MNHNY (CDR1) and SVGAGI (CDR2) are obtained from the germline V gene (reference sequence). This sample was taken from a study of blood T cell repertoires in COVID-19 (TCRdb year 2020). About the investigation overall: Samples from collaborators originated in the United States, Italy and Spain and spanned both the acute and convalescent phases of COVID-19. The material from the prospective study consisted of cDNA or gDNA derived from T cells, B-cell-depleted T cells, or PBMCs. Deeply sampled blood TCRbeta repertoires from subjects exposed to, actively infected with, or recovered from COVID-19 were included in the dataset. Samples were obtained from the ongoing ImmuneRACE study (first 160 participants) and from over 1,000 subjects provided by 6 global collaborators. The repertoires were made available in a free public database intended to serve as a resource for research on the immune response to SARS-CoV-2. The sample metadata nearly always contained a de-identified subject ID, COVID-19 status, age in years and sex. Where available, HLA class I and class II types were taken from metadata supplied by the sample provider and were not determined by assay-based typing. The full study reports these points: Clinical and demographic metadata were provided uncurated, with the amount varying by source and participant.

At one collaborating source in Seattle, patients were enrolled during active infection and were followed longitudinally through the course of disease. Collaborating institutions collected whole blood in K2EDTA tubes following their own protocols. For TCRbeta analysis, collaborators shipped samples in one of three forms: frozen whole blood, isolated PBMCs, or DNA extracted from either of those sample types. The immunoSEQ Assay, a bias-controlled multiplex PCR, was used to amplify TCRbeta CDR3 regions from genomic DNA. For the original study's pipeline: The number of nucleated cells in each sample was estimated from the amplification of reference gene primers within the assay. To quantify the absolute abundance of each unique TCRbeta CDR3 rearrangement, sequence reads were collapsed and filtered. For each sample, productive Simpson clonality was calculated as the square root of Simpson's diversity index over productive rearrangements. TCRdb took this table from immuneACCESS and kept in-frame rearrangements with V and J called. Such tables lack part of the clones; where checked against another copy, unresolved V genes explain under half of the gap, and the rest is unexplained. The D gene and trimming were derived from the DNA, and the V and J assignments and clone size from that table. This sample gives some 520,000 clones in total; 80% to 90% of them show up just once. Over 0.7% of the sample is taken by the ten largest.

This sequence originates from a man aged 18-30 years with COVID-19, enrolled during active disease. The chain is made from TRBV6-6 and TRBJ1-6; 7 central nucleotides agree with TRBD1. Sequences were obtained from peripheral blood. CDR3 loop: CASTGENNSPLHF. Read as DNA, the sequence is TGTGCCAGTACAGGGGAAAATAATTCACCCCTCCACTTT.